This T cell receptor beta chain was identified during a study of blood T cell repertoires in COVID-19. At the level of the study: The United States, Italy and Spain were the sources of the acute and convalescent COVID-19 samples. PBMCs, B-cell-depleted T cells, or T cells were the source of the cDNA or gDNA that made up the material.

V was clipped by 0 bases and J by 5 bases, with 5 bases between them. CDR3 length equals 13 residues. Germline V CDR1 and CDR2: LNHDA, SQIVND (reference sequence). Original processing notes: Nucleated cell number was recorded as an estimate derived from reference gene primer amplification. Repertoires were generated with immunoSEQ multiplex PCR, while TCRdb's copy carries only in-frame clones and drops some. V and J calls and clone size are given by that table; D and trimming were obtained from the DNA. Of tens of thousands of clones detected, 91% appear once; the ten largest clones hold 2% to 2.5%. This sequence joins TRBV19 and TRBJ1-5; D gene unclear. Sequencing used peripheral blood. The origin of this receptor is a man aged 45-65 years with active COVID-19. CDR3 sequence (DNA): TGTGCCAGTAGTATAGACCGAGATCAGCCCCAGCATTTT. It codes for CASSIDRDQPQHF.